Following are 19 T cell receptor beta chains from one sample sequenced in a study of cytomegalovirus exposure and HLA in healthy donors. PCR primers comprised 60 Vbeta and 13 Jbeta primers. The method was immunoSEQ multiplex PCR; TCRdb's version includes in-frame clones alone and lacks a portion of them. The data hold 65,000 to 75,000 clones, with 65% to 70% observed a single time. Sequences were obtained from PBMCs. The origin of the receptors is a woman aged 25 to 45 in good health and CMV-seronegative.

The V call is TRBV27, the J call TRBJ2-1; possibly TRBD1 for D (8 bases). V was cut by 5 bases and J by 9 bases, with 17 bases left in between. The germline V gene encodes CDR1 MNHEY and CDR2 SMNVEV (reference sequence). CDR3 length: 14 amino acids. In DNA, the CDR3 is TGTGCCAGCAGTGCCACAGGGGGGGCCAGTGAGCAGTTCTTC. It is translated as CASSATGGASEQFF.

The gene calls are TRBV5-5 and TRBJ1-1, with 10 nucleotides matching TRBD1. The CDR3 has 13 amino acids. The germline V gene has CDR1 SGHKS and CDR2 YYEKEE (reference sequence). The J segment lost 5 bases and the V segment lost 5 bases, leaving 3 bases of the junction unmatched. The CDR3 DNA follows: TGTGCCAGCAGAAGGACAGGGGGTACTGAAGCTTTCTTT. It specifies CASRRTGGTEAFF.

J is TRBJ1-2 and V is TRBV6-6; unclear D gene. The ends were cut back, 10 bases at V and 2 bases at J, with 8 bases in the middle. This CDR3 has 11 amino acids. CDR1 MNHNY and CDR2 SVGAGI come from the germline V gene (reference sequence). DNA for the CDR3: TGTGCCACGACAACAAACTATGGCTACACCTTC. Translated: CATTTNYGYTF.

The chain carries TRBV7-9 and TRBJ2-5; maybe TRBD1 (5 bases). From germline, CDR1 is SEHNR and CDR2 FQNEAQ (reference sequence). Trimming took 6 bases from V and 4 from J, leaving 12 bases between them. CDR3 size: 13 residues. CDR3 loop: CASRFDSGETQYF. The CDR3 nucleotides are TGTGCCAGCAGATTTGACAGTGGAGAGACCCAGTACTTC.

There are a few counts of this clone. V is TRBV5-1 and J is TRBJ2-2, with 10 bases aligning to TRBD1. Germline trimming cut 1 base from V and 6 bases from J; bases unmatched to any gene: 9. This CDR3 has 17 residues. CDR1 SGHRS and CDR2 YFSETQ come from the germline V gene. As DNA, the CDR3 is TGCGCCAGCAGCTTGCAACCCGGGACAGGGGCCCCCGGGGAGCTGTTTTTT. Protein sequence: CASSLQPGTGAPGELFF.

J is TRBJ2-2 and V is TRBV29-1, with 8 nucleotides matching TRBD2. CDR3 length: 14 amino acids. With V trimmed by 1 base and J by 6 bases, 4 bases remained unmatched. Germline loops: CDR1 SQVTM, CDR2 ANQGSEA. The CDR3 reads CSVEAGREAGELFF. CDR3 DNA sequence: TGCAGCGTTGAAGCAGGGCGGGAGGCCGGGGAGCTGTTTTTT.

V gene TRBV6-6 combines with J gene TRBJ1-2, with TRBD1 identical over 8 bases. This CDR3 spans 13 amino acids. Germline V gene lookup returns CDR1 MNHNY and CDR2 SVGAGI (reference sequence). V gave up 7 bases and J gave up 4 bases; unmatched junction bases: 5. The CDR3 loop reads CASTPGTGYGYTF. CDR3 nucleotide sequence: TGTGCCAGCACCCCCGGGACAGGCTATGGCTACACCTTC.

The chain carries TRBV28 and TRBJ1-2, with D unresolved. Germline CDR1 reads MDHEN; CDR2 reads SYDVKM. Trimming stripped 2 bases from V and 4 bases from J, with 11 bases between. The CDR3 extends over 14 amino acids. CDR3 in DNA: TGTGCCAGCAGTTTACAAGAGGGTAGCTATGGCTACACCTTC. Protein sequence: CASSLQEGSYGYTF.

This chain links TRBV6-6 with TRBJ2-5; D call uncertain. The J call may be faulty, since TRBJ2-7 better matches the DNA end. The CDR3 sequence is 12 residues long. Germline V gene lookup returns CDR1 MNHNY and CDR2 SVGAGI (reference sequence). The CDR3 sequence is CASRRIDYEQYF. CDR3 nucleotide sequence: TGTGCCAGCAGACGGATTGACTACGAGCAGTACTTC.

The rearrangement uses TRBV30 and TRBJ2-5, with 10 bases identical to TRBD2. The last part of the DNA fits TRBJ2-7 better; the J call may be wrong. Germline V gene data show CDR1 as GTSNPN and CDR2 as SVGIG (reference sequence). CDR3 size: 13 residues. The chain's CDR3 is CAGTLAGINEQYF. The CDR3 DNA is TGTGCCGGGACACTAGCGGGGATCAACGAGCAGTACTTC.

The genes are TRBV4-1 and TRBJ1-5; the D is unclear. The CDR3 is 15 residues long. V lost 1 base, J lost 5 bases, and 12 bases lay in between. The germline gives CDR1 MGHRA, CDR2 YSYEKL. CDR3 sequence reads: CASSQVSSQDQPQHF. In DNA, the CDR3 is TGCGCCAGCAGCCAAGTCTCGAGCCAGGATCAGCCCCAGCATTTT.

The chain uses TRBV7-3 and TRBJ2-6; possible D gene TRBD1, 6 bases. The germline CDR1 and CDR2 sequences are SGHTA and FQGTGA. This CDR3 has 16 residues. The V gene lost 4 bases and the J gene lost 4 bases, with 14 bases spanning the gap. In DNA form, the CDR3 reads TGTGCCAGCAGCTCCACTTCAGGGGCCGGGGCCAACGTCCTGACTTTC. Its protein is CASSSTSGAGANVLTF.

This clone has just a few counts. The genes are TRBV7-2 and TRBJ1-4; D possibly corresponds to TRBD1 (6 bases). The ends were cut back, 5 bases at V and 10 bases at J, with 23 bases in the middle. Germline CDR1 reads SGHTA; CDR2 reads FQGNSA. The CDR3 length is 16 residues. CDR3 nucleotide sequence: TGTGCCAGCAGCCCAGGAGGCTGGGGGCGTTCGGGAAAACTGTTTTTT. Protein: CASSPGGWGRSGKLFF.

The J gene is TRBJ1-5, the V gene TRBV6-6; D gene ambiguous. The germline V gene has CDR1 MNHNY and CDR2 SVGAGI (reference sequence). The CDR3 extends over 14 amino acids. Trimming took off 8 bases at V and 0 bases at J, with 11 bases between the two ends. CDR3 in amino acids: CASRGDYSNQPQHF. The CDR3 bases are TGTGCCAGCCGCGGTGATTATAGCAATCAGCCCCAGCATTTT.

This chain joins TRBV29-1 and TRBJ2-7; 7 positions agree with TRBD1. The V gene's germline CDR1 is SQVTM and CDR2 ANQGSEA. CDR3 length equals 12 residues. J gave up 4 bases and V 6 bases, and 6 bases lay outside the gene matches. The CDR3 spells CSVAGTAYEQYF. CDR3 DNA sequence: TGCAGCGTAGCCGGGACAGCTTACGAGCAGTACTTC.

This chain joins TRBV6-1 and TRBJ1-5; D call uncertain. There are 14 residues in the CDR3. Germline CDR1 is MNHNS and CDR2 is SASEGT. The germline V and J ends were trimmed by 6 bases and 2 bases, with 11 bases remaining between them. CDR3 DNA sequence: TGTGCCAGCAGATCTTCCTACGGCAATCAGCCCCAGCATTTT. This encodes CASRSSYGNQPQHF.

The chain links TRBV14 to TRBJ2-7; D gene unclear. Trimming stripped 1 base from V and 7 bases from J, with 11 bases between. The CDR3 contains 13 residues. From germline, CDR1 is SGHDN and CDR2 FVKESK. The CDR3 nucleotides are TGTGCCAGCAGCCAAGTCCCCCCTAGTGAGCAGTACTTC. As protein: CASSQVPPSEQYF. The variable domain in full, completed from reference TRBV14 and TRBJ2-7, reads EAGVTQFPSHSVIEKGQTVTLRCDPISGHDNLYWYRRVMGKEIKFLLHFVKESKQDESGMPNNRFLAERTGGTYSTLKVQPAELEDSGVYFCASSQVPPSEQYFGPGTRLTVT.

This sequence joins TRBV10-3 and TRBJ2-5; 11 bases are shared with TRBD2. The trim removed 4 bases at V and 2 bases at J, leaving 3 bases unmatched. The CDR3 totals 15 residues. Germline V gene lookup returns CDR1 ENHRY and CDR2 SYGVKD. CDR3 protein: CAISVSSGGQETQYF. In nucleotides, the CDR3 is TGTGCCATCAGTGTGTCTAGCGGGGGGCAAGAGACCCAGTACTTC.

Details on this clone: A much larger clone sits a single nucleotide away, making a read error possible. This chain joins TRBV7-9 and TRBJ2-7, with TRBD1 identical over 7 bases. This CDR3 comprises 13 residues. Germline V gene data show CDR1 as SEHNR and CDR2 as FQNEAQ (reference sequence). The CDR3, as DNA: TGTTCCAGCAGCTCTGGACAGGCCTACGAGCAGTACTTC. It codes for CSSSSGQAYEQYF.